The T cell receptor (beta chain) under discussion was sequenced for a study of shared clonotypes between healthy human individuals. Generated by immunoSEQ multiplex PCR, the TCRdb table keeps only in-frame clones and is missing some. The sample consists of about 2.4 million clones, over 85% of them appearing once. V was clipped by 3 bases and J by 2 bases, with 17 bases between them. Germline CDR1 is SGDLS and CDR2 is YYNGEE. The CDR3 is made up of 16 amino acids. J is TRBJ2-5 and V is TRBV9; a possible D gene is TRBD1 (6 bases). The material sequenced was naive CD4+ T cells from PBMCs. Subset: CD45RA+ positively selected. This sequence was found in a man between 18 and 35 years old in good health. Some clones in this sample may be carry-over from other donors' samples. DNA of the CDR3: TGTGCCAGCAGCGCAACAGGGTTTTCGGGTCAAGAGACCCAGTACTTC. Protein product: CASSATGFSGQETQYF.